The entry below gives a single T cell receptor beta chain sequence along with its context. Its specificity is unknown. These data originate in a study of CD8+CD57+ T cells in acquired aplastic anemia. In the study overall: Yields of DNA that came from sorted CD4+ and CD8+ cells averaged approximately 3.2 ug. Study results and limitations: Between the patient and control groups, CD8+ Simpson's diversity did not differ significantly. Both patients and controls carried the same twenty-nine CD8+ CDR3 sequences.

Patients chosen for sequencing had shown CD8+CD57+ cell expansion by flow cytometry. Profiling that covered TCR beta VDJ and CDR3 relied on genomic DNA as its template. TCRdb processed the reads anew with MiXCR; each CDR3 protein has one entry. The table has about 120,000 distinct CDR3 sequences, under 65% seen once; the top ten hold roughly 29%. Trimming removed 4 bases at V and 8 bases at J, with 8 bases between. This CDR3 region has 10 residues. Germline loops: CDR1 SQVTM, CDR2 ANQGSEA. The source is a human donor with aplastic anemia. This chain uses TRBV29-1 with TRBJ1-1; no firm D call. Sequencing used sorted CD4+, CD8+, or CD8+CD57+ T cells (not recorded which) from PBMCs. Here the CDR3 DNA reads TGCAGCGTTGGCAGAAGGGAAGCTTTCTTT. Its protein product is CSVGRREAFF.